These 20 T cell receptor beta chains share one sample of origin, sequenced in a study of metastatic and nonmetastatic thyroid tumors. Using MiXCR, TCRdb re-called clones from the PCR reads. The sample consists of about 50,000 clones, about 20% of them appearing once. Until they underwent thyroid surgery, no patient had received any treatment. The sample was blood. These receptors were obtained from a female donor with papillary thyroid cancer or a benign thyroid nodule (not recorded which). Some clones in this sample may be carry-over from other donors' samples.

This clone was seen many times. This chain connects TRBV19 to TRBJ2-5, with 8 bases matching TRBD1. Germline V gene data show CDR1 as LNHDA and CDR2 as SQIVND (reference sequence). V was pared by 8 bases and J by 5 bases, with 7 bases of the junction left unmatched. This CDR3 has 13 residues. CDR3 residues: CASAGGRGETQYF. CDR3 bases: TGTGCCAGTGCAGGGGGCAGGGGGGAGACCCAGTACTTC. Based on the CDR3 plus reference TRBV19 and TRBJ2-5, the full variable domain is DGGITQSPKYLFRKEGQNVTLSCEQNLNHDAMYWYRQDPGQGLRLIYYSQIVNDFQKGDIAEGYSVSREKKESFPLTVTSAQKNPTAFYLCASAGGRGETQYFGPGTRLLVL.

The chain combines TRBV11-2 with TRBJ2-7, with 7 bases that match TRBD1. Germline values: CDR1 SGHAT, CDR2 FQNNGV. The CDR3 runs 16 residues. The J segment lost 6 bases and the V segment lost 4 bases, leaving 15 bases of the junction unmatched. Here the CDR3 DNA reads TGTGCCAGCAGCTCCCACTCCGGCACAGGGGTGTTCGAGCAGTACTTC. As protein: CASSSHSGTGVFEQYF. Full variable domain (rest looked up from reference TRBV11-2 and TRBJ2-7): EAGVAQSPRYKIIEKRQSVAFWCNPISGHATLYWYQQILGQGPKLLIQFQNNGVVDDSQLPKDRFSAERLKGVDSTLKIQPAKLEDSAVYLCASSSHSGTGVFEQYFGPGTRLTVT.

The table lists this clone with many counts. This rearrangement joins TRBV7-2 to TRBJ2-7; unclear D gene. Trimming stripped 0 bases from V and 6 bases from J, with 6 bases between. The germline V gene encodes CDR1 SGHTA and CDR2 FQGNSA. This CDR3 region has 12 residues. The CDR3 nucleotides read TGTGCCAGCAGCTTAGCGTTAGGCGAGCAGTACTTC. Translating it yields CASSLALGEQYF.

In this sample, this clone turned up many times. As DNA, the CDR3 is TGTGCCAGCAGCCAGGGGACCCAATGGGGCCCCCTCCACTTT. This encodes CASSQGTQWGPLHF. The chain employs TRBV28 and TRBJ1-6; a weak D match, TRBD1 (6 bases). The V end lost 6 bases, the J end lost 13 bases, and 19 bases lay between the germline ends. Germline V gene lookup returns CDR1 MDHEN and CDR2 SYDVKM. The CDR3 totals 14 residues.

Comment on this clone: The same CDR3 can be traced to other DNA sequences in this sample. This rearrangement joins TRBV28 to TRBJ1-2; D gene uncertain. V was shortened by 5 bases and J by 5 bases, with 9 bases between the two germline ends. The CDR3 has 12 amino acids. Germline V CDR1 and CDR2: MDHEN, SYDVKM. The CDR3 sequence is CASSGQRYGYTF. The DNA of the CDR3 is TGTGCCAGCAGTGGGCAGCGTTATGGCTACACCTTC.

This clone was counted at least ten times. The rearrangement links TRBV12-3 or TRBV12-4 to TRBJ2-7; TRBD2 aligns across 7 bases. The V gene end was trimmed by 3 bases and the J gene end by 5 bases; junction bases not matched to a gene: 7. CDR3 size: 14 residues. The CDR3 DNA sequence: TGTGCCAGCAGTTTTGGCGGGAGTTCCCACGAGCAGTACTTC. Protein sequence: CASSFGGSSHEQYF.

This clone was seen at least ten times. The V gene is TRBV28, the J gene TRBJ2-5, with D possibly TRBD1 on 7 matching bases. CDR3 size: 12 residues. Trimming removed 7 bases at V and 4 bases at J, with 10 bases between. Germline values: CDR1 MDHEN, CDR2 SYDVKM. CDR3 nucleotides: TGTGCCAGCAAGCAGGGGGGAGAGACCCAGTACTTC. Translating gives CASKQGGETQYF.

This clone has a count of ten or more. The chain links TRBV12-3 or TRBV12-4 to TRBJ2-2; unclear D gene. V was pared by 3 bases and J by 6 bases, with 5 bases between. The CDR3 runs 12 residues. CDR3 amino acids: CASSFPSGELFF. In nucleotides, the CDR3 is TGTGCCAGCAGTTTCCCGTCCGGGGAGCTGTTTTTT.

This clone was seen at least ten times. The junction departs from the called germline gene at one end, perhaps through a read error. J is TRBJ1-2 and V is TRBV2; D is perhaps TRBD1 (6 bases). Germline V gene lookup returns CDR1 SNHLY and CDR2 FYNNEI. This CDR3 contains 11 residues. CDR3 loop: CLEGGGWGYTF. The CDR3 coding sequence is TGCCTCGAGGGAGGGGGTTGGGGCTACACCTTC.

This clone has more than one count but fewer than ten. A much larger clone is a single base away; this may be a read error. Lacking the conserved final phenylalanine or tryptophan, this CDR3 likely reflects a read error. The chain carries TRBV10-3 and TRBJ2-3; 11 nucleotides match TRBD2. This CDR3 spans 15 amino acids. Trimming cost V 4 bases and J 6 bases; bases outside gene matches: 6. Germline-derived CDR1 and CDR2 are ENHRY and SYGVKD. The CDR3 bases are TGTGCCATCAGTGGGGCGGCTAGCGGGAGGGATACGCAGTATTCT. Protein sequence: CAISGAASGRDTQYS.

This clone was recorded at least ten times. The CDR3 DNA reads TGTGCCACCAGTGATTACCGGGACAGGGAGCGGGGCACAGATACGCAGTATTTT. This gives the protein CATSDYRDRERGTDTQYF. The V gene is TRBV24-1, the J gene TRBJ2-3, with 9 bases lining up with TRBD1. Germline loops: CDR1 KGHDR, CDR2 SFDVKD. V lost 2 bases to trimming and J lost 1 base; unmatched junction nucleotides: 9. The CDR3 covers 18 residues.

The chain recombines TRBV20-1 with TRBJ2-7; D ambiguous. The CDR3 length is 15 residues. V dropped 4 bases and J dropped 4 bases, with 20 bases sitting between them. Germline loops: CDR1 DFQATT, CDR2 SNEGSKA (reference sequence). CDR3 coding DNA: TGCAGTGCTATACAGTGGGATCAAATCTGGTACGAGCAGTACTTC. Translated, it gives CSAIQWDQIWYEQYF.

V usage is TRBV20-1 and J usage is TRBJ2-7; 16 nucleotides match TRBD2. Germline V gene lookup returns CDR1 DFQATT and CDR2 SNEGSKA (reference sequence). V was pared by 6 bases and J by 6 bases, with 11 bases of the junction left unmatched. CDR3 length: 16 residues. The CDR3, as DNA: TGCAGTGCCTCGGGACTAGCGGGAGGGAAGGGTAGCGAGCAGTACTTC. It is translated as CSASGLAGGKGSEQYF.

This clone was seen once. The germline gene is not matched at one end of the junction; a read error may be the cause. V gene TRBV6-5 combines with J gene TRBJ2-3, with 14 bases lining up with TRBD2. The CDR3 spans 16 residues. Per germline, CDR1 MNHEY and CDR2 SVGAGI. CDR3 residues: CARSYRTSGRSHTQYF. The CDR3 nucleotides read TGTGCCCGCAGTTACCGGACTAGCGGGAGGTCACATACGCAGTATTTT.

This clone was counted many times. Here the CDR3 DNA reads TGTGCCAGCAGTCCCAGGACAGGGGGCAATTCACCCCTCCACTTT. Translating gives CASSPRTGGNSPLHF. V usage is TRBV12-3 or TRBV12-4 and J usage is TRBJ1-6; 11 nucleotides match TRBD1. Losses at the gene ends were 5 bases for V and 7 bases for J; bases not matched to a gene: 4. CDR3 length: 15 residues.

A word on this clone: A much larger clone differs from this one at a single base, so this may be a read error. This sequence joins TRBV27 and TRBJ2-2; no clear D. From germline, CDR1 is MNHEY and CDR2 SMNVEV (reference sequence). The CDR3 is 13 residues long. V lost 2 bases and J lost 3, with 4 bases in between. The CDR3 here is CASSLVYTGELFF. In nucleotides, the CDR3 is TGTGCCAGCAGTTTAGTGTACACCGGGGAGCTGTTTTTT.

This clone was counted many times. The chain recombines TRBV10-1 with TRBJ2-5; 7 nucleotides agree with TRBD2. There are 13 residues in the CDR3. Germline V CDR1 and CDR2: WNHNN, SYGVQD (reference sequence). The V and J ends lost 11 bases and 5 bases, in that order; junction bases with no gene match: 11. The CDR3 DNA reads as TGCGCCCATAAAAGGGAGGGGTTCGAGACCCAGTACTTC. It specifies CAHKREGFETQYF.

V gene TRBV2 combines with J gene TRBJ2-1; D is perhaps TRBD1 or TRBD2 (5 bases each). Germline V CDR1 and CDR2: SNHLY, FYNNEI. Trimming shortened V by 8 bases and J by 2 bases, and 10 bases separated the two germline ends. This CDR3 region has 13 residues. The CDR3 bases are TGTGCCAGCGACAGCGGACCCTACAATGAGCAGTTCTTC. Translation gives CASDSGPYNEQFF. Supplemented by reference TRBV2 and TRBJ2-1, the full variable domain reads EPEVTQTPSHQVTQMGQEVILRCVPISNHLYFYWYRQILGQKVEFLVSFYNNEISEKSEIFDDQFSVERPDGSNFTLKIRSTKLEDSAMYFCASDSGPYNEQFFGPGTRLTVL.

This clone came up many times. The rearrangement links TRBV5-1 to TRBJ2-1; 11 positions match TRBD2. The ends lost 0 bases at V and 9 bases at J; junction bases unmatched: 5. The CDR3 extends over 15 amino acids. Looked up from germline, CDR1 is SGHRS and CDR2 is YFSETQ. The CDR3 DNA follows: TGCGCCAGCAGCTTGGAGGGTAGCGGGAGGGGTGAGCAGTTCTTC. It specifies CASSLEGSGRGEQFF.

This clone was recorded many times. The chain couples TRBV4-1 to TRBJ2-2; 9 nucleotides line up with TRBD2. This CDR3 is 16 amino acids long. Germline CDR1 reads MGHRA; CDR2 reads YSYEKL. J lost 0 bases, V lost 4 bases, and 3 bases had no gene match. Here the CDR3 reads CASSLLAGTNTGELFF. Here the CDR3 DNA reads TGCGCCAGCAGCCTACTAGCGGGTACGAACACCGGGGAGCTGTTTTTT.